This T cell receptor (beta chain) came from a study of cytomegalovirus exposure and HLA in healthy donors. Study conclusions and caveats: Roughly 170 TCR beta chains were listed as cytomegalovirus-associated. Reports showed the classifier diagnosing cytomegalovirus status with high specificity and sensitivity.

In its sample, this clone was seen once. Its antigen is unidentified. Germline-derived CDR1 and CDR2 are SGHRS and YFSETQ. This CDR3 spans 13 amino acids. V lost 0 bases to trimming and J lost 8 bases, with 11 bases between them. Produced via immunoSEQ multiplex PCR; TCRdb's table is partial and in-frame only. Among 120,000 to 150,000 clones, about 87% were seen once, and the ten largest hold less than 5.5%. This rearrangement joins TRBV5-1 to TRBJ1-2; unclear D gene. Sequenced input: PBMCs. The clonotype originates from a man younger than 30 in good health and CMV-seropositive. The CDR3 loop reads CASSLAEAAGYTF. Here the CDR3 DNA reads TGCGCCAGCAGCTTGGCCGAGGCCGCAGGCTACACCTTC.